This is a list of T cell receptor beta chains from one sample in a study of cytomegalovirus exposure and HLA in healthy donors. Sequencing was performed with immunoSEQ multiplex PCR; in TCRdb, only in-frame clones are kept and a portion is missing. The sample includes 80,000 to 100,000 clones, more than 85% seen only once; the top ten take 6.3%. Sequenced: PBMCs. All receptors derive from a young man in good health and CMV-seropositive. The CDR3 runs from the conserved cysteine through the conserved F or W. A D gene is named only where the DNA matches it firmly. The size entry is marked missing in some rows and otherwise reads once, few, many or a size class.

size: few
D: TRBD1
length: 14
V: TRBV7-2
J: TRBJ1-1
CDR3: CASSQQGWNTEAFF
DNA: TGTGCCAGCAGCCAACAGGGGTGGAACACTGAAGCTTTCTTT

size: few
D: TRBD1
length: 14
V: TRBV7-2
J: TRBJ2-3
CDR3: CASSTRQGADTQYF
DNA: TGTGCCAGCAGCACCCGACAGGGTGCGGATACGCAGTATTTT

size: -
D: TRBD2
length: 15
V: TRBV10-2
J: TRBJ2-1
CDR3: CASSEFLAGVYEQFF
DNA: TGCGCCAGCAGTGAGTTCCTAGCGGGAGTATATGAGCAGTTCTTC

size: few
D: TRBD1
length: 12
V: TRBV28
J: TRBJ2-7
CDR3: CASTGGIYEQYF
DNA: TGTGCCAGCACAGGGGGAATCTACGAGCAGTACTTC

size: -
D: -
length: 14
V: TRBV9
J: TRBJ1-3
CDR3: CASSVGENGNTIYF
DNA: TGTGCCAGCAGCGTAGGAGAGAACGGAAACACCATATATTTT

size: -
D: TRBD1
length: 15
V: TRBV5-5
J: TRBJ1-5
CDR3: CASSFGQGSNQPQHF
DNA: TGTGCCAGCAGCTTTGGACAGGGGAGCAATCAGCCCCAGCATTTT

size: -
D: -
length: 16
V: TRBV7-2
J: TRBJ2-1
CDR3: CASSLVQLVGYNEQFF
DNA: TGTGCCAGCAGCTTAGTTCAACTAGTCGGATACAATGAGCAGTTCTTC

size: -
D: -
length: 12
V: TRBV28
J: TRBJ1-5
CDR3: CASGQGHQPQHF
DNA: TGTGCCAGCGGGCAGGGCCATCAGCCCCAGCATTTT

size: -
D: TRBD2
length: 20
V: TRBV5-1
J: TRBJ2-5
CDR3: CASSLAPGLAGGPAGETQYF
DNA: TGCGCCAGCAGCTTGGCTCCGGGACTAGCGGGAGGGCCGGCGGGGGAGACCCAGTACTTC

size: -
D: TRBD1
length: 16
V: TRBV7-6
J: TRBJ2-7
CDR3: CASSLAPQGPLYEQYF
DNA: TGTGCCAGCAGCTTAGCGCCACAGGGGCCCCTCTACGAGCAGTACTTC

size: -
D: TRBD2
length: 15
V: TRBV27
J: TRBJ2-1
CDR3: CASSPTGTRGHEQFF
DNA: TGTGCCAGCAGCCCCACCGGGACTAGAGGCCATGAGCAGTTCTTC

size: -
D: TRBD1
length: 13
V: TRBV6-1
J: TRBJ2-5
CDR3: CASRTGGSETQYF
DNA: TGTGCCAGCAGAACAGGGGGGAGTGAGACCCAGTACTTC

size: -
D: -
length: 15
V: TRBV7-2
J: TRBJ1-3
CDR3: CASSSSTGSGNTIYF
DNA: TGTGCCAGCAGCTCCTCGACGGGCTCTGGAAACACCATATATTTT

size: -
D: -
length: 13
V: TRBV27
J: TRBJ2-7
CDR3: CASSLGQTDEQYF
DNA: TGTGCCAGCAGCCTCGGACAGACCGACGAGCAGTACTTC

size: -
D: TRBD1
length: 15
V: TRBV12-5
J: TRBJ1-4
CDR3: CASSAPGQGDEKLFF
DNA: TGTGCTAGCTCAGCCCCGGGACAGGGAGATGAAAAACTGTTTTTT

size: -
D: TRBD2
length: 19
V: TRBV7-2
J: TRBJ2-1
CDR3: CASSLAPGLAGGNYNEQFF
DNA: TGTGCCAGCAGCTTAGCCCCCGGACTAGCGGGGGGCAACTACAATGAGCAGTTCTTC

size: -
D: -
length: 14
V: TRBV7-9
J: TRBJ1-6
CDR3: CASSLAPLDSPLHF
DNA: TGTGCCAGCAGCTTAGCACCATTAGATTCACCCCTCCACTTT

size: -
D: TRBD1
length: 15
V: TRBV4-2
J: TRBJ1-1
CDR3: CASSLTDRADTEAFF
DNA: TGTGCCAGCAGCCTGACGGACAGGGCGGACACTGAAGCTTTCTTT

size: once
D: -
length: 17
V: TRBV7-9
J: TRBJ1-2
CDR3: CASSLGLGQGLSLGYTF
DNA: TGTGCCAGCAGCTTAGGGTTGGGGCAGGGACTTTCCTTAGGCTACACCTTC

size: -
D: -
length: 10
V: TRBV19
J: TRBJ1-1
CDR3: CATEGSEAFF
DNA: TGTGCCACTGAGGGTTCTGAAGCTTTCTTT

size: -
D: -
length: 13
V: TRBV6-5
J: TRBJ2-7
CDR3: CASSLASSYEQYF
DNA: TGTGCCAGCAGTCTAGCGTCATCCTACGAGCAGTACTTC

size: -
D: TRBD2
length: 16
V: TRBV15
J: TRBJ2-3
CDR3: CATSRASGGATDTQYF
DNA: TGTGCCACCAGCAGAGCTAGCGGGGGGGCCACAGATACGCAGTATTTT

size: -
D: -
length: 15
V: TRBV28
J: TRBJ1-2
CDR3: CASSFLSRPNYGYTF
DNA: TGTGCCAGCAGTTTTCTCTCCAGGCCGAACTATGGCTACACCTTC

size: -
D: -
length: 16
V: TRBV5-5
J: TRBJ2-6
CDR3: CASSWETGSGANVLTF
DNA: TGTGCCAGCAGCTGGGAAACAGGCTCTGGGGCCAACGTCCTGACTTTC

size: -
D: -
length: 12
V: TRBV7-9
J: TRBJ1-5
CDR3: CASSSGYQPQHF
DNA: TGTGCCAGCAGCTCGGGTTATCAGCCCCAGCATTTT

size: few
D: -
length: 12
V: TRBV7-8
J: TRBJ2-2
CDR3: CASSQVSGELFF
DNA: TGTGCCAGCAGCCAGGTTTCGGGGGAGCTGTTTTTT

size: -
D: -
length: 13
V: TRBV7-2
J: TRBJ2-5
CDR3: CASSLGGEETQYF
DNA: TGTGCCAGCAGCTTAGGCGGGGAAGAGACCCAGTACTTC

size: -
D: -
length: 16
V: TRBV4-1
J: TRBJ2-7
CDR3: CASSQDPVSSLYEQYF
DNA: TGCGCCAGCAGCCAAGATCCGGTATCTTCGCTTTACGAGCAGTACTTC

size: -
D: -
length: 13
V: TRBV29-1
J: TRBJ2-1
CDR3: CSATRLTYNEQFF
DNA: TGCAGCGCAACTAGACTCACCTACAATGAGCAGTTCTTC

size: once
D: -
length: 13
V: TRBV5-1
J: TRBJ2-7
CDR3: CASNLQGIHEQYF
DNA: TGCGCCAGCAACTTGCAGGGGATCCACGAGCAGTACTTC

size: -
D: -
length: 13
V: TRBV7-3
J: TRBJ2-1
CDR3: CASSGPGHLKQFF
DNA: TGTGCCAGCAGCGGACCGGGACACCTTAAGCAGTTCTTC

size: -
D: -
length: 17
V: TRBV21-1
J: TRBJ2-3
CDR3: CASSKDASGESGDTQYF
DNA: TGTGCCAGCAGCAAAGATGCTAGCGGGGAAAGTGGAGATACGCAGTATTTT

size: -
D: TRBD1
length: 14
V: TRBV7-3
J: TRBJ1-1
CDR3: CASSSGQGETEAFF
DNA: TGTGCCAGCAGCTCGGGACAGGGTGAGACTGAAGCTTTCTTT

size: -
D: -
length: 13
V: TRBV6-5
J: TRBJ1-1
CDR3: CASSPPGQTEAFF
DNA: TGTGCCAGCAGCCCTCCGGGACAAACTGAAGCTTTCTTT

size: -
D: -
length: 14
V: TRBV27
J: TRBJ1-2
CDR3: CASSEGGQNYGYTF
DNA: TGTGCCAGCAGTGAAGGCGGACAGAACTATGGCTACACCTTC

size: -
D: -
length: 16
V: TRBV19
J: TRBJ1-3
CDR3: CASSDIQGHSGNTIYF
DNA: TGTGCCAGTAGCGATATACAGGGACACTCTGGAAACACCATATATTTT

size: -
D: TRBD1
length: 16
V: TRBV7-9
J: TRBJ2-5
CDR3: CASSSRTGGLGETQYF
DNA: TGTGCCAGCAGCTCAAGGACAGGGGGCCTCGGGGAGACCCAGTACTTC

size: -
D: -
length: 13
V: TRBV19
J: TRBJ2-5
CDR3: CASSIAQGETQYF
DNA: TGTGCCAGTAGTATAGCCCAGGGAGAGACCCAGTACTTC

size: -
D: TRBD2
length: 15
V: TRBV7-3
J: TRBJ2-1
CDR3: CASSFSAGGFNEQFF
DNA: TGTGCCAGCAGCTTCTCAGCGGGAGGCTTCAATGAGCAGTTCTTC

size: few
D: TRBD2
length: 14
V: TRBV6-5
J: TRBJ2-7
CDR3: CASSYSTSGTEQYF
DNA: TGTGCCAGCAGTTACTCGACTAGCGGGACCGAGCAGTACTTC

size: -
D: TRBD1
length: 13
V: TRBV7-2
J: TRBJ1-1
CDR3: CASSQQGSTEAFF
DNA: TGTGCCAGCAGCCAACAGGGGAGTACTGAAGCTTTCTTT

size: -
D: -
length: 15
V: TRBV5-6
J: TRBJ2-7
CDR3: CASSEIGGGAYEQYF
DNA: TGTGCCAGCAGCGAGATTGGAGGGGGGGCCTACGAGCAGTACTTC

size: -
D: -
length: 16
V: TRBV13
J: TRBJ2-7
CDR3: CASSLGKRGGGYEQYF
DNA: TGTGCCAGCAGCTTAGGCAAGAGAGGGGGGGGGTACGAGCAGTACTTC

size: -
D: TRBD2
length: 15
V: TRBV19
J: TRBJ2-2
CDR3: CATGASGTSIGELFF
DNA: TGTGCCACAGGGGCTAGCGGGACATCCATCGGGGAGCTGTTTTTT

size: -
D: -
length: 15
V: TRBV13
J: TRBJ1-1
CDR3: CASSLKEIWPLKAFF
DNA: TGTGCCAGCAGCTTAAAAGAAATATGGCCCTTGAAAGCTTTCTTT

size: once
D: TRBD2
length: 20
V: TRBV5-1
J: TRBJ2-6
CDR3: CASSLELGLAGPSGANVLTF
DNA: TGCGCCAGCAGCTTGGAATTGGGGCTAGCGGGCCCTTCTGGGGCCAACGTCCTGACTTTC

size: -
D: -
length: 16
V: TRBV7-2
J: TRBJ1-2
CDR3: CASSLAGETAAYGYTF
DNA: TGTGCCAGCAGCTTGGCAGGCGAGACAGCAGCCTATGGCTACACCTTC

size: -
D: TRBD1
length: 15
V: TRBV6-6
J: TRBJ2-7
CDR3: CASSYSVGQGYEQYF
DNA: TGTGCCAGCAGCTACTCGGTGGGACAGGGCTACGAGCAGTACTTC

size: -
D: TRBD2
length: 17
V: TRBV7-3
J: TRBJ2-2
CDR3: CASSLAPGTTQTGELFF
DNA: TGTGCCAGCAGCCTAGCCCCCGGGACTACTCAAACCGGGGAGCTGTTTTTT